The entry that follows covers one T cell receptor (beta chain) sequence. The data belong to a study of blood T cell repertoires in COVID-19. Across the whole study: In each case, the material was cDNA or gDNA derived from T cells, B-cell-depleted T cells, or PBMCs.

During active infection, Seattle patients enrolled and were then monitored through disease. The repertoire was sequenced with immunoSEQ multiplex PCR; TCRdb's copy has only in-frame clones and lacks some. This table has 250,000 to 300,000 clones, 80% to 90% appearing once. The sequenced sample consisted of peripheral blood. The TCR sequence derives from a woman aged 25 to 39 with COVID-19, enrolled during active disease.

CDR3 sequence reads: CASSLTSGGATDTQYF. CDR3 in DNA: TGCGCCAGCAGCTTAACAAGCGGGGGGGCAACAGATACGCAGTATTTT. This sequence joins TRBV5-1 and TRBJ2-3; TRBD2 matches at 10 bases. J gave up 3 bases and V 2 bases, and 6 bases lay outside the gene matches. The CDR3 has 16 residues. CDR1 is SGHRS and CDR2 is YFSETQ in the germline V gene.